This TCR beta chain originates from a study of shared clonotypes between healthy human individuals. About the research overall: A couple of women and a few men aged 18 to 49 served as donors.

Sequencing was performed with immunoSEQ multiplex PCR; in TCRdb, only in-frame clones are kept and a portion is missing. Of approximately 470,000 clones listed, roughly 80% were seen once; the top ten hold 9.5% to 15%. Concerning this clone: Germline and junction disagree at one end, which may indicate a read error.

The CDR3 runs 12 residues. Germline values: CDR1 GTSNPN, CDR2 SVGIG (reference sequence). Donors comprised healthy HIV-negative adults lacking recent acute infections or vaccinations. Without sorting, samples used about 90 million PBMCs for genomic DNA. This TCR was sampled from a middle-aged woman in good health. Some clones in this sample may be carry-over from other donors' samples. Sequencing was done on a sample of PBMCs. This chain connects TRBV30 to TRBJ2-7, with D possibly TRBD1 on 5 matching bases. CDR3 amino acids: CARSVGRYEQYF. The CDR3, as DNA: TGTGCCCGGAGTGTGGGGCGTTACGAGCAGTACTTC.